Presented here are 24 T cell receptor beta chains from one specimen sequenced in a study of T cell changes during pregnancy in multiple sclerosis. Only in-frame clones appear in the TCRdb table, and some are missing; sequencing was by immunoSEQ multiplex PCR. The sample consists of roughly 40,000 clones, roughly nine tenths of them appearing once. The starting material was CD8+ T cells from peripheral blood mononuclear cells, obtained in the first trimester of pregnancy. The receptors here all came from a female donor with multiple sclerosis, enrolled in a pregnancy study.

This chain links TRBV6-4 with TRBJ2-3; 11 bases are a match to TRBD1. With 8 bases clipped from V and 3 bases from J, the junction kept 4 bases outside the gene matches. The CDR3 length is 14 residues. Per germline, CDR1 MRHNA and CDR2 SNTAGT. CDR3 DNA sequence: TGTGCCAGCGGCGGGACAGGGGGGACAGATACGCAGTATTTT. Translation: CASGGTGGTDTQYF.

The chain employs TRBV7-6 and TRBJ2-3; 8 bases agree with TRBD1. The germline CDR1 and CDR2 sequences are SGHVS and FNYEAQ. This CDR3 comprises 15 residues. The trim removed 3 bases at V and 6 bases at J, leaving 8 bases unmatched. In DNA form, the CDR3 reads TGTGCCAGCAGCTTGGATGGTAGGACAGGGGATACGCAGTATTTT. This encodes CASSLDGRTGDTQYF.

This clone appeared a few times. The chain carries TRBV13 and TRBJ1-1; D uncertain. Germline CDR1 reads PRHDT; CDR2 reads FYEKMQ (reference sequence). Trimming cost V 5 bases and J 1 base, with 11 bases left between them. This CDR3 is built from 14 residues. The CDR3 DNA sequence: TGTGCCAGCAGCCGGGTTCAAGGGAACACTGAAGCTTTCTTT. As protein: CASSRVQGNTEAFF.

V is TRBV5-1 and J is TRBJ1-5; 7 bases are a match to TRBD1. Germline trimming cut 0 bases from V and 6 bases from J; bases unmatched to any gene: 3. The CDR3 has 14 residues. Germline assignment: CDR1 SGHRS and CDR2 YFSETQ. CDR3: CASSLVAGGQPQHF. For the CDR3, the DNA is TGCGCCAGCAGCTTGGTGGCAGGGGGTCAGCCCCAGCATTTT.

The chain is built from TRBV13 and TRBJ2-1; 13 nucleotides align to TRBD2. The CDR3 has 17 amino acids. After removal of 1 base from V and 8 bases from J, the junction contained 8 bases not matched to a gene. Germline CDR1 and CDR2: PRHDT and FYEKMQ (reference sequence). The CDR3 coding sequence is TGTGCCAGCAGCTTAGTCTCCGGACTAGCGGGGGAAGATGAGCAGTTCTTC. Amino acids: CASSLVSGLAGEDEQFF.

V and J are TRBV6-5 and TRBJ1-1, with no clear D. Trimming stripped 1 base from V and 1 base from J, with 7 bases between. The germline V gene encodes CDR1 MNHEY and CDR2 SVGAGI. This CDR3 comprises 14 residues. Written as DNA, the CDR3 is TGTGCCAGCAGTTACTTCAAACAGAACACTGAAGCTTTCTTT. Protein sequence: CASSYFKQNTEAFF.

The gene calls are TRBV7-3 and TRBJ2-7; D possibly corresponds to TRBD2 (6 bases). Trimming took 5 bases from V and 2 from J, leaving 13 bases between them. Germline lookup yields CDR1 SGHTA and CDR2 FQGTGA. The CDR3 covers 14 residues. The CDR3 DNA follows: TGTGCCAGCAGCGAGGCAGGAGGGGCCTACGAGCAGTACTTC. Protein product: CASSEAGGAYEQYF.

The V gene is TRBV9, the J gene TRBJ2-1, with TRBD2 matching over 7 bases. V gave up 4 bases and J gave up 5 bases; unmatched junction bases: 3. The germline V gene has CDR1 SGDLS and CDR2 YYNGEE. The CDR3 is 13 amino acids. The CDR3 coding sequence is TGTGCCAGCAGCCCCCGGGGGGACAATGAGCAGTTCTTC. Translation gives CASSPRGDNEQFF.

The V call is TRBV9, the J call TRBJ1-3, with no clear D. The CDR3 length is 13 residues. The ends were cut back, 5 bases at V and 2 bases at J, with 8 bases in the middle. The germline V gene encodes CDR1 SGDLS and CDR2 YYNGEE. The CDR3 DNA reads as TGTGCCAGCAGTCTAGGAGCTGGAAACACCATATATTTT. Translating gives CASSLGAGNTIYF. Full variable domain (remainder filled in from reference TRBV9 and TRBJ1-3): DSGVTQTPKHLITATGQRVTLRCSPRSGDLSVYWYQQSLDQGLQFLIQYYNGEERAKGNILERFSAQQFPDLHSELNLSSLELGDSALYFCASSLGAGNTIYFGEGSWLTVV.

DNA for the CDR3: TGTGCCAGCAGTCCAGTTGGAGCGGGGGCTTTGGATGAGCAGTTCTTC. Residues: CASSPVGAGALDEQFF. The chain joins TRBV6-4 to TRBJ2-1, with 8 bases fitting TRBD2. The CDR3 runs 16 residues. The V gene end was trimmed by 5 bases and the J gene end by 8 bases; junction bases not matched to a gene: 14. The V gene's germline CDR1 is MRHNA and CDR2 SNTAGT.

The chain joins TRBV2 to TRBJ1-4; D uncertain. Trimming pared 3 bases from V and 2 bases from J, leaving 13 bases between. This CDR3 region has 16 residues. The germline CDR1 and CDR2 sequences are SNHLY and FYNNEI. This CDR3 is CASSDWASITNEKLFF. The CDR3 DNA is TGTGCCAGCAGTGATTGGGCTTCAATTACTAATGAAAAACTGTTTTTT.

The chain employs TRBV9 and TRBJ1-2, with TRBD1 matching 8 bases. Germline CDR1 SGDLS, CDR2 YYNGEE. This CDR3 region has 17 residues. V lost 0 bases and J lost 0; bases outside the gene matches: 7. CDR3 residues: CASSVDRTGIANYGYTF. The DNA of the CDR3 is TGTGCCAGCAGCGTAGACAGGACAGGGATCGCTAACTATGGCTACACCTTC.

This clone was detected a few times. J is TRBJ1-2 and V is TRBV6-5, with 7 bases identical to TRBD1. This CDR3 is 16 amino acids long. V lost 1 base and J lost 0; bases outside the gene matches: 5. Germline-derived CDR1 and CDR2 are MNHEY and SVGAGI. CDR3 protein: CASSYLQGSANYGYTF. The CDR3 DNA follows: TGTGCCAGCAGTTACTTACAGGGGTCAGCTAACTATGGCTACACCTTC.

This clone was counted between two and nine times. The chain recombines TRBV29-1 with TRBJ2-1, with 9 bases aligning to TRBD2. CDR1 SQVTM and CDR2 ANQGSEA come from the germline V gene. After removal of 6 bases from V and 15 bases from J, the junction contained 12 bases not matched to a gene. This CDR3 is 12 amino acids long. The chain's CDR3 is CSVPGGGTSLFF. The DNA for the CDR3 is TGCAGCGTCCCCGGGGGAGGGACTAGCCTGTTCTTC.

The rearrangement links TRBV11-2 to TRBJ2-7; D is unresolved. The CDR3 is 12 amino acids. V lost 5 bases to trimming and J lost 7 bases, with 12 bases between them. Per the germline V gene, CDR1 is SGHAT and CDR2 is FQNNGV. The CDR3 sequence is CASSPASGEQYF. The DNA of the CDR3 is TGTGCCAGCAGCCCAGCTAGTGGGGAGCAGTACTTC.

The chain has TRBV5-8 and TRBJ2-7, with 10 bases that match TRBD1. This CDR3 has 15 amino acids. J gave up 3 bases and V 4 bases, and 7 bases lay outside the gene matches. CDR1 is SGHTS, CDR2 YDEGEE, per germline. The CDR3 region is CASSNRTGGIYEQYF. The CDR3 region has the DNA TGTGCCAGCAGCAATCGGACAGGGGGAATCTACGAGCAGTACTTC.

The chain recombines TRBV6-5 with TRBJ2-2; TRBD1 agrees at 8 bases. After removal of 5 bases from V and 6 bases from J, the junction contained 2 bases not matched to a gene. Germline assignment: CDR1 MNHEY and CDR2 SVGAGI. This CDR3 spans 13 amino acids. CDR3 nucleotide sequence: TGTGCCAGCAGTACAGGGGGAGCCGGGGAGCTGTTTTTT. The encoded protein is CASSTGGAGELFF.

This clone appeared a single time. The CDR3 region has the DNA TGTGCCAGCAGTTTATCGATCGGGAGTGAAGCTTTCTTT. Protein: CASSLSIGSEAFF. The chain links TRBV27 to TRBJ1-1; D not resolved. The ends were cut back, 0 bases at V and 7 bases at J, with 9 bases in the middle. Germline CDR1 and CDR2: MNHEY and SMNVEV (reference sequence). The CDR3 is 13 residues long.

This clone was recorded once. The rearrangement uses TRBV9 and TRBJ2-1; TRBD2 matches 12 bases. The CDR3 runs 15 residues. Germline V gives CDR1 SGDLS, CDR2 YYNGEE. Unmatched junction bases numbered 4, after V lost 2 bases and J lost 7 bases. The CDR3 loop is CASSVWTSGDNEQFF. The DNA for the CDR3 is TGTGCCAGCAGCGTTTGGACTAGCGGGGATAATGAGCAGTTCTTC.

Here the CDR3 DNA reads TGTGCCTCAGCGGGGGGATACAATGAGCAGTTCTTC. Protein product: CASAGGYNEQFF. The chain uses TRBV11-2 and TRBJ2-1; 9 positions agree with TRBD2. The CDR3 extends over 12 amino acids. The V segment lost 11 bases and the J segment 4 bases; nucleotides outside the gene matches: 3. Germline V gene data show CDR1 as SGHAT and CDR2 as FQNNGV.

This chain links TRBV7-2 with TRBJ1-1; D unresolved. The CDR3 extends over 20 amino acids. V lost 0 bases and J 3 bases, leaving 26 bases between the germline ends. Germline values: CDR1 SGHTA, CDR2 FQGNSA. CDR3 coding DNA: TGTGCCAGCAGCTTAGCGGGCGGGCCGATAGGATGGTTTTGGGACACTGAAGCTTTCTTT. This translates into CASSLAGGPIGWFWDTEAFF.

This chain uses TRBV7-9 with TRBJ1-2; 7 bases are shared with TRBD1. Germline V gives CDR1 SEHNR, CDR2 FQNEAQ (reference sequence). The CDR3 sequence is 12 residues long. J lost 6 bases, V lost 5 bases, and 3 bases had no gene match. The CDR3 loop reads CASSLGTDGYTF. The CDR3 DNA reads TGTGCCAGCAGCCTCGGGACAGATGGCTACACCTTC.

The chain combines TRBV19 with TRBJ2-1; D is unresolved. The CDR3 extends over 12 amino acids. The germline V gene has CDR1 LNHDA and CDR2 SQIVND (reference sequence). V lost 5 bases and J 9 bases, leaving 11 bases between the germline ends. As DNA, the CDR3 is TGTGCCAGTAGTCCGCTTTCAGGTGAGCAGTTCTTC. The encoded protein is CASSPLSGEQFF.

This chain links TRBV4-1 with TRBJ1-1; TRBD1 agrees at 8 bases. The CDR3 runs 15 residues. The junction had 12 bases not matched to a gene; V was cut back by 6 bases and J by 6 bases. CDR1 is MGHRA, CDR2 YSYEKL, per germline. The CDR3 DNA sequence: TGCGCCAGCAGGGAAAAGGGGGACAGGTCAGCTGAAGCTTTCTTT. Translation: CASREKGDRSAEAFF.